This T cell receptor beta chain appears in the sequencing data of a study of blood T cell repertoires in COVID-19. Sequencing used immunoSEQ multiplex PCR; TCRdb keeps in-frame clones, though not all of them. Here the sample spans about 190,000 clones, roughly 86% being singletons. The sample consisted of peripheral blood. The clonotype originates from an older woman with active or convalescent COVID-19.

Written as DNA, the CDR3 is TGTGCCAGCAGTGAAAGGGACTCCACAAGGTCACCCCTCCACTTT. Protein: CASSERDSTRSPLHF. The chain combines TRBV6-1 with TRBJ1-6; TRBD1 might be the D (5 bases). Germline loops: CDR1 MNHNS, CDR2 SASEGT. The CDR3 has 15 residues. V was cut by 2 bases and J by 10 bases, with 15 bases left in between.